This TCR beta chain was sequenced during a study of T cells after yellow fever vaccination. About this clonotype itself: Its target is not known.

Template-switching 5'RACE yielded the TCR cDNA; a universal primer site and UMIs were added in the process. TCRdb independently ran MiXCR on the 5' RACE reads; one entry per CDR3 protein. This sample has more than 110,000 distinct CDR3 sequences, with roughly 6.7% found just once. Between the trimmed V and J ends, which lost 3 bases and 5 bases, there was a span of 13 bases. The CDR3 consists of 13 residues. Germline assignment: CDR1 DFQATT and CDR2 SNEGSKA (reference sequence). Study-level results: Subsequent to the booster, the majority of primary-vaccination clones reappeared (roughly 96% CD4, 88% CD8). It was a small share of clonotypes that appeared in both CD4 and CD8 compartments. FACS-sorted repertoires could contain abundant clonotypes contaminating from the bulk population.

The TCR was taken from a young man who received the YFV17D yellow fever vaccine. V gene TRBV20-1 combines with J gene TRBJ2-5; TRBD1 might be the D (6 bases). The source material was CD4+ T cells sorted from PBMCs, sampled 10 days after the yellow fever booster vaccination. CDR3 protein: CSASFQGGETQYF. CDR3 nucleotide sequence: TGCAGTGCTAGCTTCCAAGGGGGTGAGACCCAGTACTTC.